Shown below are 14 T cell receptor beta chains from a single sample sequenced in a study of blood T cell repertoires in COVID-19. Only in-frame clones appear in the TCRdb table, and some are missing; sequencing was by immunoSEQ multiplex PCR. The sample lists around 50,000 clones; 91% were seen once. Sequencing was performed on peripheral blood. These TCRs come from a man between 70 and 80 years old with active COVID-19.

The chain combines TRBV19 with TRBJ2-4; D call uncertain. The CDR3 sequence is 15 residues long. Germline values: CDR1 LNHDA, CDR2 SQIVND (reference sequence). V lost 1 base to trimming and J lost 0 bases, with 7 bases between them. CDR3 in amino acids: CASSIGLLAKNIQYF. The CDR3 nucleotides read TGTGCCAGTAGTATAGGTCTTCTAGCCAAAAACATTCAGTACTTC.

The chain combines TRBV5-1 with TRBJ2-5, with 9 bases identical to TRBD2. The CDR3 has 13 residues. V lost 5 bases, J lost 5 bases, and 4 bases stayed unmatched. Germline-derived CDR1 and CDR2 are SGHRS and YFSETQ. CDR3 bases: TGCGCCAGCAGGTCTAGCGGGGTCGAGACCCAGTACTTC. It encodes CASRSSGVETQYF.

The CDR3 region is CASRTRVITGELFF. Written as DNA, the CDR3 is TGTGCCAGCAGAACCAGGGTTATCACCGGGGAGCTGTTTTTT. V gene TRBV19 combines with J gene TRBJ2-2, with TRBD1 as a possible D gene (5 bases). There are 14 residues in the CDR3. Germline V gene data show CDR1 as LNHDA and CDR2 as SQIVND (reference sequence). Trimming removed 9 bases from V and 4 bases from J, with 15 bases in between. Drawing the rest from reference TRBV19 and TRBJ2-2, the complete variable domain is DGGITQSPKYLFRKEGQNVTLSCEQNLNHDAMYWYRQDPGQGLRLIYYSQIVNDFQKGDIAEGYSVSREKKESFPLTVTSAQKNPTAFYLCASRTRVITGELFFGEGSRLTVL.

V is TRBV27 and J is TRBJ1-5; 7 bases match TRBD1. CDR3 length: 15 amino acids. V shed 6 bases and J 6 bases; nucleotides not matched to a gene: 11. The germline gives CDR1 MNHEY, CDR2 SMNVEV (reference sequence). CDR3 coding DNA: TGTGCCAGCAGCTTTCGGGAGGGGGCAGGTCAGCCCCAGCATTTT. It codes for CASSFREGAGQPQHF.

This clone has only a few counts. The gene calls are TRBV7-3 and TRBJ2-5, with D possibly TRBD1 on 6 matching bases. The CDR3 loop spans 13 amino acids. V lost 4 bases, J lost 7 bases, and 13 bases lay in between. The germline CDR1 and CDR2 sequences are SGHTA and FQGTGA. This CDR3 is CASSWAGVGTQYF. In DNA form, the CDR3 reads TGTGCCAGCAGCTGGGCAGGGGTAGGGACCCAGTACTTC. Filled out from reference TRBV7-3 and TRBJ2-5, the complete variable domain reads GAGVSQTPSNKVTEKGKYVELRCDPISGHTALYWYRQSLGQGPEFLIYFQGTGAADDSGLPNDRFFAVRPEGSVSTLKIQRTERGDSAVYLCASSWAGVGTQYFGPGTRLLVL.

This sequence joins TRBV20-1 and TRBJ2-1; D unclear. From germline, CDR1 is DFQATT and CDR2 SNEGSKA (reference sequence). V was pared by 2 bases and J by 8 bases, with 7 bases between. CDR3 length equals 11 residues. As DNA, the CDR3 is TGCAGTGCTAGACAACAATATGAGCAGTTCTTC. This encodes CSARQQYEQFF.

V and J are TRBV28 and TRBJ1-6; no clear D. Between the trimmed V and J ends, which lost 3 bases and 10 bases, there was a span of 10 bases. The CDR3 has 13 amino acids. Germline assignment: CDR1 MDHEN and CDR2 SYDVKM. The CDR3 nucleotides are TGTGCCAGCAGTTTGTTAAACAAGTCACCCCTCCACTTT. Translation gives CASSLLNKSPLHF.

V and J are TRBV5-1 and TRBJ2-1; the match to TRBD2 covers 10 bases. V dropped 3 bases and J dropped 8; count of bases not matched to a gene: 8. The CDR3 loop spans 15 amino acids. Germline CDR1 and CDR2: SGHRS and YFSETQ. The CDR3 nucleotides read TGCGCCAGCAGCTACTTAGCGGGGGGCCGGTATGAGCAGTTCTTC. This sequence encodes CASSYLAGGRYEQFF.

The chain recombines TRBV6-5 with TRBJ1-6, with 9 bases aligning to TRBD1. Germline V lookup: CDR1 MNHEY, CDR2 SVGAGI. The CDR3 sequence is 16 residues long. Germline trimming cut 0 bases from V and 10 bases from J; bases unmatched to any gene: 7. The CDR3: CASSYSSWDRESPLHF. CDR3 in DNA: TGTGCCAGCAGTTACTCGAGTTGGGACAGGGAATCACCCCTCCACTTT.

This chain uses TRBV19 with TRBJ2-7; maybe TRBD1 (6 bases). V was shortened by 1 base and J by 3 bases, with 10 bases between the two germline ends. Germline CDR1 LNHDA, CDR2 SQIVND (reference sequence). This CDR3 is 14 amino acids long. CDR3 sequence reads: CASSIGTGNYEQYF. CDR3 in DNA: TGTGCCAGTAGTATAGGTACAGGGAACTACGAGCAGTACTTC.

The chain links TRBV5-1 to TRBJ2-2; the D gene is possibly TRBD1 (8 bases). Germline V gene sequence: CDR1 SGHRS, CDR2 YFSETQ. This CDR3 contains 16 residues. V shed 7 bases and J shed 3 bases, with 19 bases lying between them. The CDR3 loop is CASLEGQGGYTGELFF. The CDR3 nucleotides are TGCGCCAGCCTGGAAGGACAGGGAGGGTACACCGGGGAGCTGTTTTTT.

This sequence joins TRBV19 and TRBJ1-2; TRBD1 might be the D (5 bases). CDR3 size: 14 residues. Germline lookup yields CDR1 LNHDA and CDR2 SQIVND (reference sequence). Trimming took 7 bases from V and 4 from J, leaving 16 bases between them. CDR3 in DNA: TGTGCCAGTACCACAAGTCAAGGGGTCTATGGCTACACCTTC. Translating gives CASTTSQGVYGYTF.

V gene TRBV4-2 combines with J gene TRBJ2-2; the match to TRBD1 covers 7 bases. The J segment lost 2 bases and the V segment lost 3 bases, leaving 9 bases of the junction unmatched. The CDR3 spans 17 residues. CDR1 is LGHNA and CDR2 is YNFKEQ in the germline V gene. This CDR3 is CASSQRPTGSNTGELFF. Here the CDR3 DNA reads TGTGCCAGCAGCCAGAGACCGACAGGGAGCAACACCGGGGAGCTGTTTTTT.

The rearrangement joins TRBV19 to TRBJ1-4, with TRBD1 matching over 11 bases. Per germline, CDR1 LNHDA and CDR2 SQIVND (reference sequence). V was pared by 6 bases and J by 3 bases, with 3 bases of the junction left unmatched. This CDR3 region has 15 residues. The CDR3 DNA sequence: TGTGCCAGTAGGCCGGGACAGGGGGCTAATGAAAAACTGTTTTTT. Translation: CASRPGQGANEKLFF.